One sample yielded the 24 T cell receptor beta chains listed below, sequenced in a study of T cells after yellow fever vaccination. TCRdb called the 5' RACE reads again in MiXCR, with one record for every CDR3 protein. The sample gives about 550,000 distinct CDR3 sequences, about 19% of which show up once; roughly an eighth is in the top ten. The sequencing used PBMCs, collected 15 days after the yellow fever booster vaccination. The receptor set was obtained from a man between 25 and 39 years old who received the YFV17D yellow fever vaccine.

This clonotype occurred a few times. CDR3 nucleotides: TGTGCCAGCAGCTTAGGCGAGGGTAGCTACACCTTC. Translated: CASSLGEGSYTF. The chain joins TRBV7-8 to TRBJ1-2; D unclear. The V and J ends lost 1 base and 9 bases respectively, with 9 bases between them. Germline CDR1 is SGHVS and CDR2 is FQNEAQ. The CDR3 sequence is 12 residues long.

The chain couples TRBV10-3 to TRBJ2-1; 7 bases fit TRBD1. The trim removed 7 bases at V and 6 bases at J, leaving 9 bases unmatched. The CDR3 contains 14 residues. Looked up from germline, CDR1 is ENHRY and CDR2 is SYGVKD. CDR3 sequence: CAIKEGTVINEQFF. The DNA of the CDR3 is TGTGCCATCAAGGAAGGGACAGTAATCAATGAGCAGTTCTTC.

This sequence joins TRBV20-1 and TRBJ2-4; maybe TRBD1 (5 bases). This CDR3 contains 14 residues. Germline values: CDR1 DFQATT, CDR2 SNEGSKA (reference sequence). V lost 6 bases and J 0 bases, leaving 12 bases between the germline ends. CDR3 sequence (DNA): TGCAGTGCCTCCTCAGGGTCAGCCAAAAACATTCAGTACTTC. The encoded protein is CSASSGSAKNIQYF.

The CDR3 is CASSREISGANVLTF. In DNA form, the CDR3 reads TGTGCCAGCAGCCGGGAGATTTCTGGGGCCAACGTCCTGACTTTC. V is TRBV7-3 and J is TRBJ2-6, with D perhaps TRBD2 (6 bases). V was clipped by 5 bases and J by 1 base, with 9 bases between them. This CDR3 comprises 15 residues. The germline gives CDR1 SGHTA, CDR2 FQGTGA.

This clonotype has a handful of counts. CDR3 sequence reads: CATRLAGGSGEQFF. CDR3 in DNA: TGTGCCACCAGGCTAGCGGGAGGGTCCGGGGAGCAGTTCTTC. This chain links TRBV15 with TRBJ2-1; 12 nucleotides match TRBD2. CDR3 length: 14 amino acids. Germline CDR1 reads LNHNV; CDR2 reads YYDKDF (reference sequence). The V segment lost 6 bases and the J segment 10 bases; nucleotides outside the gene matches: 7.

The rearrangement joins TRBV9 to TRBJ2-1; D perhaps matches TRBD2 (5 bases). The CDR3 runs 16 residues. From germline, CDR1 is SGDLS and CDR2 YYNGEE. V lost 0 bases, J lost 5 bases, and 15 bases lay in between. The CDR3 loop is CASSVGGGLIDNEQFF. CDR3 bases: TGTGCCAGCAGCGTAGGCGGAGGTCTAATCGACAATGAGCAGTTCTTC. Drawing the rest from reference TRBV9 and TRBJ2-1, the complete variable domain is DSGVTQTPKHLITATGQRVTLRCSPRSGDLSVYWYQQSLDQGLQFLIQYYNGEERAKGNILERFSAQQFPDLHSELNLSSLELGDSALYFCASSVGGGLIDNEQFFGPGTRLTVL.

There are a few counts of this clonotype. The gene calls are TRBV29-1 and TRBJ2-5; 7 bases align to TRBD1. Trimming took 6 bases from V and 0 from J; bases not matched to a gene: 1. There are 12 residues in the CDR3. From germline, CDR1 is SQVTM and CDR2 ANQGSEA. The CDR3 sequence: CSVTGYQETQYF. The CDR3 nucleotides are TGCAGCGTGACAGGGTACCAAGAGACCCAGTACTTC.

This clonotype was picked up a small number of times. The gene calls are TRBV19 and TRBJ2-1; a possible D gene is TRBD1 (8 bases). V was trimmed by 4 bases and J by 0 bases, leaving 25 bases between them. Per the germline V gene, CDR1 is LNHDA and CDR2 is SQIVND (reference sequence). The CDR3 runs 20 residues. CDR3 region: CASSSWTGRSSGNSYNEQFF. CDR3 DNA: TGTGCCAGTAGTAGCTGGACAGGGAGGTCTAGCGGAAACTCCTACAATGAGCAGTTCTTC.

Only a few counts were recorded for this clonotype. The chain employs TRBV6-5 and TRBJ2-5; 10 nucleotides match TRBD2. The V gene end was trimmed by 0 bases and the J gene end by 3 bases; junction bases not matched to a gene: 7. CDR3 length: 17 amino acids. Germline CDR1 reads MNHEY; CDR2 reads SVGAGI. This CDR3 is CASSYSSSGRTKETQYF. DNA of the CDR3: TGTGCCAGCAGTTACTCGAGTAGCGGGAGGACGAAAGAGACCCAGTACTTC.

This clonotype was counted a few times. The chain couples TRBV20-1 to TRBJ2-7; D remains ambiguous. The germline CDR1 and CDR2 sequences are DFQATT and SNEGSKA (reference sequence). V lost 6 bases and J lost 5, with 14 bases in between. The CDR3 loop spans 12 amino acids. DNA of the CDR3: TGCAGTGCAACTTTTAGTGGAGACGAGCAGTACTTC. Residues: CSATFSGDEQYF.

The V call is TRBV7-2, the J call TRBJ2-1; D unclear. Trimming stripped 2 bases from V and 2 bases from J, with 10 bases between. The germline V gene has CDR1 SGHTA and CDR2 FQGNSA. The CDR3 is made up of 15 amino acids. The CDR3 loop reads CASSLMLETYNEQFF. DNA of the CDR3: TGTGCCAGCAGCTTAATGCTAGAAACCTACAATGAGCAGTTCTTC.

V gene TRBV11-2 combines with J gene TRBJ2-5; TRBD1 agrees at 10 bases. The CDR3 extends over 13 amino acids. The trim removed 5 bases at V and 10 bases at J, leaving 7 bases unmatched. From germline, CDR1 is SGHAT and CDR2 FQNNGV. CDR3 amino acids: CASSPRDRGGQYF. The DNA for the CDR3 is TGTGCCAGCAGCCCCCGGGACAGGGGAGGCCAGTACTTC.

This clonotype occurred a few times. The V gene is TRBV2, the J gene TRBJ2-1, with TRBD2 as a possible D gene (5 bases). V lost 7 bases and J lost 10, with 14 bases in between. Germline values: CDR1 SNHLY, CDR2 FYNNEI. This CDR3 has 12 amino acids. In DNA, the CDR3 is TGTGCCAGCACCCCTAGCTTTCAAGAGCAGTTCTTC. It is translated as CASTPSFQEQFF.

This clonotype has only a few counts. The rearrangement uses TRBV7-3 and TRBJ2-2, with D uncertain. V was clipped by 1 base and J by 6 bases, with 9 bases between them. There are 14 residues in the CDR3. Germline V gene lookup returns CDR1 SGHTA and CDR2 FQGTGA. The DNA for the CDR3 is TGTGCCAGCAGCTTAATGAGAGGATCCGGGGAGCTGTTTTTT. Translating it yields CASSLMRGSGELFF.

In this sample, this clonotype turned up a few times. This chain joins TRBV5-4 and TRBJ2-7; 7 nucleotides agree with TRBD1. Germline V gene lookup returns CDR1 SGHNT and CDR2 YYREEE (reference sequence). CDR3 length equals 13 residues. The ends lost 2 bases at V and 3 bases at J; junction bases unmatched: 2. This chain's CDR3 is CASSFRDSYEQYF. DNA of the CDR3: TGTGCCAGCAGCTTCCGGGACAGCTACGAGCAGTACTTC.

This chain connects TRBV19 to TRBJ2-1; D perhaps matches TRBD2 (6 bases). In germline, CDR1 is LNHDA, CDR2 SQIVND (reference sequence). The CDR3 is 15 residues long. Trimming left V 1 base short and J 5 bases short, with 12 bases between. CDR3 sequence: CASSIGSWGDNEQFF. DNA of the CDR3: TGTGCCAGTAGTATAGGGAGTTGGGGGGACAATGAGCAGTTCTTC.

The chain is built from TRBV7-2 and TRBJ2-7, with D perhaps TRBD2 (5 bases). The CDR3 spans 15 residues. The germline V gene encodes CDR1 SGHTA and CDR2 FQGNSA. Trimming shortened V by 1 base and J by 0 bases, and 10 bases separated the two germline ends. The CDR3: CASSLEGGSSYEQYF. The DNA for the CDR3 is TGTGCCAGCAGCTTAGAAGGCGGGTCCTCCTACGAGCAGTACTTC.

This clonotype turned up a few times. The genes are TRBV20-1 and TRBJ2-7; tentatively, D is TRBD1 (7 bases). This CDR3 comprises 14 residues. V dropped 6 bases and J dropped 0 bases, with 15 bases sitting between them. Germline V gives CDR1 DFQATT, CDR2 SNEGSKA (reference sequence). CDR3 in DNA: TGCAGTGCGGCGGAGGGGGCTAGCTCCTACGAGCAGTACTTC. As protein: CSAAEGASSYEQYF.

This chain joins TRBV28 and TRBJ2-3, with 8 bases that match TRBD1. The CDR3 is 16 amino acids. Germline CDR1 MDHEN, CDR2 SYDVKM. V trimming: 3 bases; J trimming: 1 base; junction bases outside the gene matches: 6. The CDR3 spells CASSFLGQERTDTQYF. CDR3 nucleotide sequence: TGTGCCAGCAGTTTCTTGGGACAGGAGCGCACAGATACGCAGTATTTT.

Only a few counts were recorded for this clonotype. The gene calls are TRBV7-4 and TRBJ2-6; D perhaps matches TRBD2 (7 bases). The germline V gene has CDR1 SGHVT and CDR2 SQSDAQ. V was pared by 2 bases and J by 0 bases, with 14 bases between. This CDR3 is 18 amino acids long. This chain's CDR3 is CASSLRGGRSSGANVLTF. In DNA form, the CDR3 reads TGTGCCAGCAGCTTAAGGGGGGGACGAAGCTCTGGGGCCAACGTCCTGACTTTC.

This clonotype has a handful of counts. This sequence joins TRBV20-1 and TRBJ2-3; either TRBD1 or TRBD2 may supply D (5 bases each). CDR3 size: 13 residues. V gave up 3 bases and J gave up 7 bases, with 14 bases separating them. Germline CDR1 and CDR2: DFQATT and SNEGSKA (reference sequence). DNA for the CDR3: TGCAGTGCTAGGGGGACCACTCCTTATACGCAGTATTTT. This codes for CSARGTTPYTQYF.

The chain recombines TRBV9 with TRBJ2-1; D might be TRBD1 (6 bases). CDR1 is SGDLS, CDR2 YYNGEE, per germline. The ends were cut back, 0 bases at V and 2 bases at J, with 12 bases in the middle. This CDR3 has 16 residues. The CDR3: CASSVGVKGAYNEQFF. For the CDR3, the DNA is TGTGCCAGCAGCGTAGGGGTGAAGGGGGCCTACAATGAGCAGTTCTTC.

The V and J genes are TRBV28 and TRBJ2-1; 7 bases align to TRBD2. J was trimmed by 4 bases and V by 5 bases; bases with no gene match: 11. The CDR3 has 16 residues. Germline values: CDR1 MDHEN, CDR2 SYDVKM. CDR3 protein: CASSPSFTAGYNEQFF. CDR3 bases: TGTGCCAGCAGTCCCTCCTTTACAGCGGGGTACAATGAGCAGTTCTTC.

The chain carries TRBV12-3 or TRBV12-4 and TRBJ1-5; 9 nucleotides match TRBD1. This CDR3 has 15 residues. Trimming took 6 bases from V and 3 from J; bases not matched to a gene: 6. CDR3 DNA: TGTGCCAGCAGGGCTACAGGGGGCACCAATCAGCCCCAGCATTTT. Its translation is CASRATGGTNQPQHF.